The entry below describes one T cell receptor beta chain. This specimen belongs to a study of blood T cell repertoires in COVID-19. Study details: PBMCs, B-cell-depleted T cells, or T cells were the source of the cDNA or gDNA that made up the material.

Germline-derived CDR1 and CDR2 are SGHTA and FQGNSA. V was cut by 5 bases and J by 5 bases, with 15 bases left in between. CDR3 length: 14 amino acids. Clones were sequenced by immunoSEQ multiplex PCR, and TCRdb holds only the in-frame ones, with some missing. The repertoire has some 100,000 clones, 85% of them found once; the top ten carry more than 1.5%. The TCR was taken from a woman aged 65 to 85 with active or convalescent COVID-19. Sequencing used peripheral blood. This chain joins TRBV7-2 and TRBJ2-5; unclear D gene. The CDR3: CASSTSETGETQYF. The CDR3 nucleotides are TGTGCCAGCAGCACTTCCGAGACGGGTGAGACCCAGTACTTC.